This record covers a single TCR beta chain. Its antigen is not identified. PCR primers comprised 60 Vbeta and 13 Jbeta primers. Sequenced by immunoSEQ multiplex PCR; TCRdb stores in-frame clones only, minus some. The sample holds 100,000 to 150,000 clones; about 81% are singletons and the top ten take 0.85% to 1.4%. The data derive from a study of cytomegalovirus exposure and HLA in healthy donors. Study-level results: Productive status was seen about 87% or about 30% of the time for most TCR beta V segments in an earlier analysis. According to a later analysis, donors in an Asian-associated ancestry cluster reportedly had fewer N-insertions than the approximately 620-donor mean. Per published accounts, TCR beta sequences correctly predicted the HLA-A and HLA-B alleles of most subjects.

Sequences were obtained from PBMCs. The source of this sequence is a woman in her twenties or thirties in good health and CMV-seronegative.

This CDR3 reads CASSFTVGSEQYF. As DNA, the CDR3 is TGTGCCAGCAGCTTCACAGTAGGGAGCGAGCAGTACTTC. J is TRBJ2-7 and V is TRBV5-5; maybe TRBD2 (5 bases). The CDR3 totals 13 residues. The germline gives CDR1 SGHKS, CDR2 YYEKEE (reference sequence). V lost 2 bases, J lost 6 bases, and 12 bases lay in between.